These 25 T cell receptor beta chains were sequenced from one sample in a study of T cell responses to AZD1222 COVID-19 vaccine. Measured with immunoSEQ multiplex PCR; TCRdb has only the in-frame clones, and not every one. The sample yields over 200,000 clones, 90% to 95% seen once. The sequencing used peripheral blood, collected 28 days after the second dose of the MenACWY control vaccine. Receptors were obtained from an adult who received the MenACWY meningococcal vaccine as a control.

V gene TRBV28 combines with J gene TRBJ2-7; 8 nucleotides match TRBD1. The CDR3 covers 14 residues. The trim removed 2 bases at V and 5 bases at J, leaving 5 bases unmatched. Germline CDR1 MDHEN, CDR2 SYDVKM. CDR3 sequence reads: CASSLPGGGDEQYF. CDR3 sequence (DNA): TGTGCCAGCAGTTTACCAGGGGGCGGCGACGAGCAGTACTTC. Variable domain in full (rest from reference TRBV28 and TRBJ2-7): DVKVTQSSRYLVKRTGEKVFLECVQDMDHENMFWYRQDPGLGLRLIYFSYDVKMKEKGDIPEGYSVSREKKERFSLILESASTNQTSMYLCASSLPGGGDEQYFGPGTRLTVT.

This chain connects TRBV9 to TRBJ1-2; possible D gene TRBD1, 5 bases. Germline values: CDR1 SGDLS, CDR2 YYNGEE. CDR3 length: 13 amino acids. The germline V and J ends were trimmed by 4 bases and 4 bases, with 11 bases remaining between them. This CDR3 is CASSPTGRYGYTF. The CDR3 DNA reads as TGTGCCAGCAGCCCTACAGGACGCTATGGCTACACCTTC.

The V gene is TRBV28, the J gene TRBJ1-5; possibly TRBD1 for D (5 bases). Trimming stripped 5 bases from V and 2 bases from J, with 19 bases between. Germline V CDR1 and CDR2: MDHEN, SYDVKM. The CDR3 loop spans 17 amino acids. CDR3 nucleotides: TGTGCCAGCAGTACCGTCACAGGTCCGGGGGGCAATCAGCCCCAGCATTTT. This encodes CASSTVTGPGGNQPQHF.

The chain has TRBV6-5 and TRBJ1-4, with 11 bases that match TRBD1. The J segment lost 8 bases and the V segment lost 0 bases, leaving 2 bases of the junction unmatched. Germline lookup yields CDR1 MNHEY and CDR2 SVGAGI. This CDR3 contains 15 residues. CDR3 loop: CASSYSGDRGEKLFF. The CDR3 DNA is TGTGCCAGCAGTTACTCAGGGGACAGGGGGGAAAAACTGTTTTTT.

V is TRBV4-2 and J is TRBJ2-3; 7 nucleotides line up with TRBD2. V gave up 3 bases and J gave up 0 bases; unmatched junction bases: 3. Germline V gene sequence: CDR1 LGHNA, CDR2 YNFKEQ. This CDR3 contains 15 residues. The CDR3 DNA sequence: TGTGCCAGCAGCCACGGCGGGGGAAGCACAGATACGCAGTATTTT. This encodes CASSHGGGSTDTQYF.

The V gene is TRBV6-2 or TRBV6-3, the J gene TRBJ2-1, with D unclear. The CDR3 covers 16 residues. The germline CDR1 and CDR2 sequences are MNHEY and SVGEGT. V gave up 0 bases and J gave up 5 bases, with 14 bases separating them. CDR3 sequence reads: CASSYSSLVGNNEQFF. CDR3 coding DNA: TGTGCCAGCAGTTACTCGAGTCTTGTAGGTAACAATGAGCAGTTCTTC.

J is TRBJ1-2 and V is TRBV6-2 or TRBV6-3; D is unresolved. V lost 2 bases and J lost 1, with 14 bases in between. The CDR3 runs to 16 residues. CDR1 is MNHEY and CDR2 is SVGEGT in the germline V gene. The CDR3 coding sequence is TGTGCCAGCAGTTACGGATCTGGACGTAATAACTATGGCTACACCTTC. Amino acid sequence: CASSYGSGRNNYGYTF.

This rearrangement joins TRBV7-2 to TRBJ1-4; 7 bases agree with TRBD1. The CDR3 is 16 residues long. The germline V gene has CDR1 SGHTA and CDR2 FQGNSA. V was clipped by 1 base and J by 7 bases; unmatched bases: 9. The CDR3 region is CASSLVAPDRSEKLFF. DNA for the CDR3: TGTGCCAGCAGCTTAGTGGCTCCGGACAGGTCTGAAAAACTGTTTTTT.

As for this clone: Other DNA sequences in the same sample also yield this CDR3. This rearrangement joins TRBV6-2 or TRBV6-3 to TRBJ2-3, with D uncertain. Germline V gene sequence: CDR1 MNHEY, CDR2 SVGEGT. Trimming took off 0 bases at V and 6 bases at J, with 7 bases between the two ends. The CDR3 spans 13 residues. In DNA form, the CDR3 reads TGTGCCAGCAGTTACTCAGGGTTGGATACGCAGTATTTT. It translates to CASSYSGLDTQYF.

V gene TRBV10-2 combines with J gene TRBJ1-2, with a tentative D call TRBD1 (5 bases). V was shortened by 0 bases and J by 3 bases, with 14 bases between the two germline ends. The CDR3 has 16 amino acids. CDR1 is WSHSY, CDR2 SAAADI, per germline. This chain's CDR3 is CASSESLQAVYYGYTF. DNA for the CDR3: TGCGCCAGCAGTGAGTCACTACAGGCGGTGTACTATGGCTACACCTTC.

The CDR3 DNA is TGTGCCAGCAGTTTGGACGACGGGGGCAATCAGCCCCAGCATTTT. Residues: CASSLDDGGNQPQHF. The genes are TRBV2 and TRBJ1-5, with D unresolved. CDR3 length: 15 amino acids. Trimming took off 5 bases at V and 2 bases at J, with 13 bases between the two ends. CDR1 and CDR2 from the germline V gene are SNHLY and FYNNEI.

V is TRBV5-5 and J is TRBJ2-7; D is undetermined. Trimming removed 1 base at V and 2 bases at J, with 7 bases between. Germline V gives CDR1 SGHKS, CDR2 YYEKEE (reference sequence). This CDR3 spans 13 amino acids. For the CDR3, the DNA is TGTGCCAGCAGCTTGTCCCCCACCTACGAGCAGTACTTC. This encodes CASSLSPTYEQYF.

The CDR3: CASSLGDRDYGYTF. The DNA of the CDR3 is TGTGCCAGCAGCTTAGGGGACAGGGACTATGGCTACACCTTC. The chain uses TRBV5-4 and TRBJ1-2; 9 nucleotides align to TRBD1. The CDR3 length is 14 residues. V dropped 2 bases and J dropped 3; count of bases not matched to a gene: 2. Per the germline V gene, CDR1 is SGHNT and CDR2 is YYREEE (reference sequence).

The rearrangement links TRBV3-1 (or the pseudogene TRBV3-2) to TRBJ1-3; possible D gene TRBD1, 6 bases. The CDR3 sequence is 15 residues long. Germline CDR1 is LGHDT and CDR2 is YNNKEL (reference sequence). V lost 1 base and J lost 0, with 7 bases in between. The CDR3 DNA reads as TGTGCCAGCAGCCAAGGGACAGCCTCTGGAAACACCATATATTTT. Translated: CASSQGTASGNTIYF.

The rearrangement links TRBV15 to TRBJ1-1; no clear D gene. V lost 4 bases to trimming and J lost 6 bases, with 12 bases between them. CDR1 and CDR2 (germline): LNHNV, YYDKDF (reference sequence). This CDR3 spans 13 amino acids. The CDR3 DNA reads TGTGCCACCAGCAAGGATTTTGGGTCTGAAGCTTTCTTT. It translates to CATSKDFGSEAFF.

V gene TRBV7-2 combines with J gene TRBJ2-7; TRBD1 or TRBD2 may be the D gene (6 bases each). The germline CDR1 and CDR2 sequences are SGHTA and FQGNSA. The CDR3 loop spans 13 amino acids. V was trimmed by 3 bases and J by 5 bases, leaving 11 bases between them. The CDR3 region has the DNA TGTGCCAGCAGCTTTACCGGGGGCCACGAGCAGTACTTC. Protein: CASSFTGGHEQYF.

The V and J genes are TRBV19 and TRBJ2-2; 10 positions agree with TRBD2. V was pared by 3 bases and J by 4 bases, with 8 bases of the junction left unmatched. From germline, CDR1 is LNHDA and CDR2 SQIVND (reference sequence). The CDR3 runs to 17 residues. CDR3 sequence: CASSITSGDWGTGELFF. DNA for the CDR3: TGTGCCAGTAGTATCACTAGCGGGGATTGGGGCACCGGGGAGCTGTTTTTT.

The chain uses TRBV28 and TRBJ1-1; D call uncertain. V dropped 2 bases and J dropped 5 bases, with 15 bases sitting between them. In germline, CDR1 is MDHEN, CDR2 SYDVKM. This CDR3 has 15 residues. CDR3 DNA sequence: TGTGCCAGCAGTTTACTCTCCTCCATGGGGACTGAAGCTTTCTTT. It encodes CASSLLSSMGTEAFF.

The V call is TRBV7-3, the J call TRBJ1-3; TRBD1 is a possible D gene (5 bases). V shed 5 bases and J shed 3 bases, with 8 bases lying between them. There are 13 residues in the CDR3. Germline CDR1 and CDR2: SGHTA and FQGTGA. DNA of the CDR3: TGTGCCAGCAGCAAAGACAGTGGAAACACCATATATTTT. Encoded protein: CASSKDSGNTIYF.

About this clone: The same CDR3 also results from other DNA sequences found in this sample. The chain joins TRBV28 to TRBJ2-7, with D possibly being TRBD1 (5 bases). Looked up from germline, CDR1 is MDHEN and CDR2 is SYDVKM. This CDR3 contains 13 residues. V dropped 6 bases and J dropped 1 base, with 10 bases sitting between them. CDR3 sequence: CASSPAGSYEQYF. CDR3 nucleotides: TGTGCCAGCAGCCCCGCAGGGTCCTACGAGCAGTACTTC.

J is TRBJ1-6 and V is TRBV2, with D uncertain. Germline V gene sequence: CDR1 SNHLY, CDR2 FYNNEI. V shed 7 bases and J shed 5 bases, with 9 bases lying between them. This CDR3 comprises 13 residues. The CDR3: CASTLRNNSPLHF. As DNA, the CDR3 is TGTGCCAGCACCCTCAGGAATAATTCACCCCTCCACTTT.

V is TRBV19 and J is TRBJ2-3; 7 nucleotides match TRBD1. Germline CDR1 and CDR2: LNHDA and SQIVND (reference sequence). The CDR3 is made up of 16 amino acids. J gave up 2 bases and V 4 bases, and 9 bases lay outside the gene matches. The CDR3 DNA follows: TGTGCCAGTAGTAAAACACCCAGGGGGACCACAGATACGCAGTATTTT. Protein product: CASSKTPRGTTDTQYF.

The rearrangement links TRBV2 to TRBJ1-1; a weak D match, TRBD1 (5 bases). V dropped 7 bases and J dropped 5 bases, with 20 bases sitting between them. Germline V gene sequence: CDR1 SNHLY, CDR2 FYNNEI. CDR3 length: 15 residues. The CDR3 reads CASIPPQGAKTEAFF. The CDR3 DNA sequence: TGTGCCAGCATCCCGCCGCAGGGAGCTAAGACTGAAGCTTTCTTT.

This chain links TRBV7-2 with TRBJ2-1; 8 bases agree with TRBD2. V was clipped by 0 bases and J by 0 bases; unmatched bases: 4. This CDR3 comprises 17 residues. The germline gives CDR1 SGHTA, CDR2 FQGNSA. CDR3 protein: CASSLAPTSGSYNEQFF. CDR3 DNA sequence: TGTGCCAGCAGCTTAGCCCCCACTAGCGGCTCCTACAATGAGCAGTTCTTC.

The rearrangement uses TRBV27 and TRBJ2-7; D gene ambiguous. CDR3 length: 12 residues. V was pared by 6 bases and J by 1 base, with 7 bases between. Germline V gives CDR1 MNHEY, CDR2 SMNVEV (reference sequence). The CDR3, as DNA: TGTGCCAGCAGGGGTCCTTCCTACGAGCAGTACTTC. Translating gives CASRGPSYEQYF.